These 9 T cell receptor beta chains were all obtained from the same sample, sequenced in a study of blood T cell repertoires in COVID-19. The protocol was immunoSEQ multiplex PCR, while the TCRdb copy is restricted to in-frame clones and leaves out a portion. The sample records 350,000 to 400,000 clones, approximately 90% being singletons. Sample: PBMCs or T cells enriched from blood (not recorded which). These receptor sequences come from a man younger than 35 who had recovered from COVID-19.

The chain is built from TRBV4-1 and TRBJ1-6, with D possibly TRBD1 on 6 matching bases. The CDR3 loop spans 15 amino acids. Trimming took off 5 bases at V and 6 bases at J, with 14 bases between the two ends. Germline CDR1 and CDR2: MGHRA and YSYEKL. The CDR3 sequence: CASSIRDTPNSPLHF. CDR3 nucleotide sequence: TGCGCCAGCAGCATACGGGACACCCCTAATTCACCCCTCCACTTT.

DNA for the CDR3: TGTGCCAGCAGCGTAGGTAGACTAGCTATAGGCGGGGAGCTGTTTTTT. This gives the protein CASSVGRLAIGGELFF. The chain is built from TRBV9 and TRBJ2-2, with 7 bases fitting TRBD2. CDR3 length: 16 amino acids. Trimming cost V 0 bases and J 7 bases; bases outside gene matches: 9. Germline CDR1 SGDLS, CDR2 YYNGEE.

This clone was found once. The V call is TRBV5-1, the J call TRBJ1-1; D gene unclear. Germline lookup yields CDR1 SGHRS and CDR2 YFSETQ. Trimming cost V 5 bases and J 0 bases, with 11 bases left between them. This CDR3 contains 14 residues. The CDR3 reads CASSWAPMNTEAFF. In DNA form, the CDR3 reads TGCGCCAGCAGTTGGGCCCCTATGAACACTGAAGCTTTCTTT.

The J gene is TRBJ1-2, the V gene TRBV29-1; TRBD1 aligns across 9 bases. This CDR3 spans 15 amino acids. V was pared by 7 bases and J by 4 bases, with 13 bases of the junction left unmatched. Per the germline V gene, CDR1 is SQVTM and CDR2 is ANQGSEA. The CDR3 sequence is CSAAGLQGAGYGYTF. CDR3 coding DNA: TGCAGCGCTGCGGGCCTACAGGGGGCTGGCTATGGCTACACCTTC. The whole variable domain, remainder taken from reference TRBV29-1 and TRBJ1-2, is SAVISQKPSRDICQRGTSLTIQCQVDSQVTMMFWYRQQPGQSLTLIATANQGSEATYESGFVIDKFPISRPNLTFSTLTVSNMSPEDSSIYLCSAAGLQGAGYGYTFGSGTRLTVV.

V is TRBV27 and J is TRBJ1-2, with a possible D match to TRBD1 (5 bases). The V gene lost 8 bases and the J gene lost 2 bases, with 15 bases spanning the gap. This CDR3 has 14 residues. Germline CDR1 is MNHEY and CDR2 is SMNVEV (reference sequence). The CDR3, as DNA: TGTGCCAGCTCTACAGGATCCGCGAACTATGGCTACACCTTC. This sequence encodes CASSTGSANYGYTF.

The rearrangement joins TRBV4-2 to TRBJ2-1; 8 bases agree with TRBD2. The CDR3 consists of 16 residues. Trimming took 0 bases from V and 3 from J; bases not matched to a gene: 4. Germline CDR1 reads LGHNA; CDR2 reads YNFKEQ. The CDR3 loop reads CASSQEIAGNYNEQFF. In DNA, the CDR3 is TGTGCCAGCAGCCAAGAAATAGCGGGGAACTACAATGAGCAGTTCTTC.

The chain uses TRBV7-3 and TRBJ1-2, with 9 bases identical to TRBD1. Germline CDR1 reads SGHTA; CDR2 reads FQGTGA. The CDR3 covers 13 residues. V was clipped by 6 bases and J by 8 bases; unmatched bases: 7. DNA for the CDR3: TGTGCCAGCAGTTGGGGGACAGGGAACGGCTACACCTTC. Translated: CASSWGTGNGYTF. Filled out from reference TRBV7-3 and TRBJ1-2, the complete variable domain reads GAGVSQTPSNKVTEKGKYVELRCDPISGHTALYWYRQSLGQGPEFLIYFQGTGAADDSGLPNDRFFAVRPEGSVSTLKIQRTERGDSAVYLCASSWGTGNGYTFGSGTRLTVV.

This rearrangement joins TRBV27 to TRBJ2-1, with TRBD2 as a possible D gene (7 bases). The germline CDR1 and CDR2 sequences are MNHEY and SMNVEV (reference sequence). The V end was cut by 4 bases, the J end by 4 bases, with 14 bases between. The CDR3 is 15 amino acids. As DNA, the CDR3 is TGTGCCAGCAGTTCCGGACTAGGGGGTTACAATGAGCAGTTCTTC. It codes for CASSSGLGGYNEQFF.

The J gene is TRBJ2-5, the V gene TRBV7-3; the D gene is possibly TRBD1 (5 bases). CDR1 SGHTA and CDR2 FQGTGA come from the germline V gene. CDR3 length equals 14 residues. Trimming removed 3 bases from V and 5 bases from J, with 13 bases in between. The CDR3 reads CASSFQGSGETQYF. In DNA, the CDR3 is TGTGCCAGCAGCTTTCAGGGTAGTGGGGAGACCCAGTACTTC.